What follows are 10 T cell receptor beta chains derived from one specimen sequenced in a study of T cells in Graves' hyperthyroidism and ophthalmopathy. Amplified TCR beta CDR3 regions came from RNA transcripts. An initial round of RT-PCR targeting the TCR CDR3 relied on the HTBI primer set. TCRdb redid the calling of the multiplex PCR reads with MiXCR, one entry per CDR3 protein. The data hold about 640,000 distinct CDR3 sequences, with more than 14% observed a single time. Specimen: blood. The source of these receptors is a woman in her fifties or sixties with Graves' ophthalmopathy.

This clonotype was seen a few times. The chain couples TRBV6-2 or TRBV6-3 to TRBJ2-7; D call uncertain. Trimming stripped 5 bases from V and 3 bases from J, with 14 bases between. The germline V gene encodes CDR1 MNHEY and CDR2 SVGEGT. This CDR3 is 14 amino acids long. DNA of the CDR3: TGTGCCAGCAGTCCCCCCGGAGTGGTCTACGAGCAGTACTTC. Its protein is CASSPPGVVYEQYF.

With regard to this clonotype: With a much larger clone just one base away, this may be a read error. As DNA, the CDR3 is TGCAGTGCTACCAATAGCGGGAATTCCTACGAGCAGTTCTTC. Encoded protein: CSATNSGNSYEQFF. V gene TRBV20-1 combines with J gene TRBJ2-7; 8 nucleotides line up with TRBD2. The last part of the DNA fits TRBJ2-1 better; the J call may be wrong. The CDR3 extends over 14 amino acids. The germline CDR1 and CDR2 sequences are DFQATT and SNEGSKA (reference sequence).

This clonotype was observed many times. The genes are TRBV7-2 and TRBJ1-2; 9 positions agree with TRBD1. This CDR3 has 13 residues. J was trimmed by 7 bases and V by 5 bases; bases with no gene match: 5. From germline, CDR1 is SGHTA and CDR2 FQGNSA. This CDR3 is CASSPGQGSGYTF. For the CDR3, the DNA is TGTGCCAGCAGCCCGGGACAGGGAAGTGGCTACACCTTC.

This clonotype was observed many times. The V and J genes are TRBV5-1 and TRBJ2-3; D unresolved. Germline values: CDR1 SGHRS, CDR2 YFSETQ. The CDR3 covers 14 residues. Trimming shortened V by 1 base and J by 4 bases, and 10 bases separated the two germline ends. DNA of the CDR3: TGCGCCAGCAGCTTGTCCCCAACTCCAGATACGCAGTATTTT. It translates to CASSLSPTPDTQYF. Using reference TRBV5-1 and TRBJ2-3 for the parts outside the CDR3, the full variable domain is KAGVTQTPRYLIKTRGQQVTLSCSPISGHRSVSWYQQTPGQGLQFLFEYFSETQRNKGNFPGRFSGRQFSNSRSEMNVSTLELGDSALYLCASSLSPTPDTQYFGPGTRLTVL.

This clonotype was observed at least ten times. The gene calls are TRBV2 and TRBJ2-3; D gene ambiguous. The CDR3 runs 14 residues. With 2 bases removed from V and 2 bases from J, the gap between germline ends came to 8 bases. Germline CDR1 SNHLY, CDR2 FYNNEI. The DNA for the CDR3 is TGTGCCAGCAGTGAACAGTTGGACACAGATACGCAGTATTTT. It yields the protein CASSEQLDTDTQYF.

In its sample, this clonotype was seen many times. The rearrangement uses TRBV14 and TRBJ1-1; D unresolved. Germline V lookup: CDR1 SGHDN, CDR2 FVKESK. The CDR3 spans 14 residues. Trimming pared 0 bases from V and 1 base from J, leaving 6 bases between. The CDR3 DNA is TGTGCCAGCAGCCAAGATCACAGGAACACTGAAGCTTTCTTT. Translation gives CASSQDHRNTEAFF.

This clonotype was found many times. This sequence joins TRBV27 and TRBJ2-1; D is ambiguous. The CDR3 has 16 residues. Germline V lookup: CDR1 MNHEY, CDR2 SMNVEV (reference sequence). The germline V and J ends were trimmed by 5 bases and 0 bases, with 14 bases remaining between them. CDR3 residues: CASSLLGLSSYNEQFF. The CDR3 coding sequence is TGTGCCAGCAGTCTCCTAGGGTTGAGCTCCTACAATGAGCAGTTCTTC.

This clonotype appeared a few times. The chain employs TRBV5-1 and TRBJ1-5; D gene unclear. Trimming took 1 base from V and 0 from J, leaving 8 bases between them. The CDR3 is 15 amino acids. Germline assignment: CDR1 SGHRS and CDR2 YFSETQ. The chain's CDR3 is CASSLSPYSNQPQHF. The CDR3, as DNA: TGCGCCAGCAGCTTGTCCCCTTATAGCAATCAGCCCCAGCATTTT.

This clonotype has ten or more counts. This CDR3 is CARTQHENTGELFF. CDR3 DNA sequence: TGTGCCAGGACTCAACACGAGAACACCGGGGAGCTGTTTTTT. V is TRBV30 and J is TRBJ2-2, with D maybe TRBD2 (5 bases). The CDR3 covers 14 residues. Trimming removed 8 bases from V and 1 base from J, with 14 bases in between. Germline CDR1 is GTSNPN and CDR2 is SVGIG (reference sequence). Using reference TRBV30 and TRBJ2-2 for the parts outside the CDR3, the full variable domain is SQTIHQWPATLVQPVGSPLSLECTVEGTSNPNLYWYRQAAGRGLQLLFYSVGIGQISSEVPQNLSASRPQDRQFILSSKKLLLSDSGFYLCARTQHENTGELFFGEGSRLTVL.

J is TRBJ2-7 and V is TRBV12-3 or TRBV12-4; D perhaps matches TRBD2 (5 bases). This CDR3 is 15 amino acids long. The V end lost 2 bases, the J end lost 3 bases, and 14 bases lay between the germline ends. CDR3 region: CASSLRAERIYEQYF. The CDR3 nucleotides are TGTGCCAGCAGTTTAAGAGCGGAGCGGATCTACGAGCAGTACTTC.